The 5 T cell receptor beta chains given below trace back to one sample, sequenced in a study of blood T cell repertoires in COVID-19. The data were produced by immunoSEQ multiplex PCR, yet TCRdb's version contains in-frame clones alone and is incomplete. The sample comprises more than 80,000 clones, 71% of which are singletons, and 0.75% to 1% rests with the top ten. The sample was peripheral blood. All receptors come from a human donor with acute or convalescent COVID-19. The donor label of this sample is uncertain.

The V call is TRBV4-1, the J call TRBJ2-7; TRBD2 aligns across 8 bases. The CDR3 is 17 residues long. Trimming removed 0 bases from V and 1 base from J; junction bases left unmatched: 8. Germline values: CDR1 MGHRA, CDR2 YSYEKL. The CDR3 protein is CASSQDIISGISYEQYV. CDR3 bases: TGCGCCAGCAGCCAAGATATAATTAGCGGGATTTCCTACGAGCAGTACGTC.

The chain employs TRBV30 and TRBJ1-1; tentatively, D is TRBD1 (5 bases). The V gene lost 0 bases and the J gene lost 3 bases, with 23 bases spanning the gap. This CDR3 contains 18 residues. The V gene's germline CDR1 is GTSNPN and CDR2 SVGIG (reference sequence). This chain's CDR3 is CAWSVRNMNRIGYTEAFF. CDR3 bases: TGTGCCTGGAGTGTACGGAACATGAACAGGATCGGGTACACTGAAGCTTTCTTT.

This clone occurred a few times. The J gene is TRBJ1-2, the V gene TRBV19; 9 bases agree with TRBD1. The CDR3 sequence is 13 residues long. The J segment lost 7 bases and the V segment lost 6 bases, leaving 6 bases of the junction unmatched. CDR1 and CDR2 from the germline V gene are LNHDA and SQIVND (reference sequence). This CDR3 reads CASSRTGVGGYTF. The DNA for the CDR3 is TGTGCCAGTAGCAGGACAGGGGTCGGTGGCTACACCTTC.

CDR3 in DNA: TGTGCCATCAGTGAGGAAGACAGCTTGTTGTATGGCTACACCTTC. Protein sequence: CAISEEDSLLYGYTF. The V and J genes are TRBV10-3 and TRBJ1-2; D is perhaps TRBD1 (5 bases). Germline-derived CDR1 and CDR2 are ENHRY and SYGVKD. V was pared by 2 bases and J by 5 bases, with 15 bases between. This CDR3 is built from 15 residues.

The V and J genes are TRBV1 and TRBJ2-1; TRBD1 is taken as the D call from the table, unchecked against the DNA. TRBV1 is an annotated pseudogene. CDR3 length: 14 residues. CDR3 protein: CTSSERGGRGEQFF. The DNA for the CDR3 is TGCACCAGCAGCGAAAGAGGTGGTAGGGGTGAGCAGTTCTTC.